This section outlines one T cell receptor beta chain sequence together with its context. Its antigen is not identified. The record originates from a study of T cells in Graves' hyperthyroidism and ophthalmopathy. The wider study: Peripheral blood was secured at the point of initial diagnosis, before any treatment.

The sample of blood was obtained at first hyperthyroidism diagnosis (before any ophthalmopathy symptoms). The CDR3 contains 15 residues. V was shortened by 3 bases and J by 3 bases, with 15 bases between the two germline ends. Per germline, CDR1 SGHAT and CDR2 FQNNGV. Overall study results and limits: For ophthalmopathy, model prediction preceded onset by a median around 7 months. Most expanded thyroid clonotypes above 0.001 recurred in blood.

Researchers amplified the TCR beta CDR3 regions from RNA transcripts. The TCR CDR3 was amplified in a first-round RT-PCR using the HTBI primer set. One entry per CDR3 protein results from TCRdb running MiXCR on the multiplex PCR reads. The sample includes around 250,000 distinct CDR3 sequences, 14% to 15% of them seen just once. The rearrangement joins TRBV11-2 to TRBJ2-7, with a tentative D call TRBD2 (6 bases). Sequenced: blood. The TCR sequence derives from a woman aged 35 to 49 with Graves' hyperthyroidism that later progressed to Graves' ophthalmopathy. This CDR3 reads CASSLGRGSFYEQYF. In nucleotides, the CDR3 is TGTGCCAGCAGCTTGGGACGGGGGTCGTTCTACGAGCAGTACTTC.